A single sample gave rise to the 18 T cell receptor beta chains below, sequenced in a study of CD8 T cells in ankylosing spondylitis. Antigens for these TCRs are unknown. General study points: One TCR beta motif, made up of several highly homologous variants, appeared characteristic of ankylosing spondylitis blood.

TCRdb fed the 5' RACE reads into MiXCR, producing one record per CDR3 protein. The table has a few hundred thousand distinct CDR3 sequences, 6.5% to 10% seen once. Sample: blood, either unsorted or a sorted T cell fraction (not recorded which). The origin of the receptors is a male donor with ankylosing spondylitis.

This clonotype was recorded a few times. The genes are TRBV28 and TRBJ1-1, with TRBD1 as a possible D gene (6 bases). The CDR3 totals 16 residues. Per the germline V gene, CDR1 is MDHEN and CDR2 is SYDVKM. V was pared by 3 bases and J by 4 bases, with 18 bases between. CDR3 loop: CASSLGAELWRTEAFF. The CDR3 DNA reads TGTGCCAGCAGTTTGGGGGCCGAGTTATGGCGCACTGAAGCTTTCTTT.

The rearrangement links TRBV4-2 to TRBJ2-3; 7 nucleotides line up with TRBD2. The CDR3 is 16 amino acids. V gave up 5 bases and J gave up 1 base; unmatched junction bases: 9. Germline V CDR1 and CDR2: LGHNA, YNFKEQ. The CDR3 sequence: CASSVPRGGGTDTQYF. The CDR3 coding sequence is TGTGCCAGCAGCGTTCCGAGGGGAGGGGGCACAGATACGCAGTATTTT.

About this clonotype itself: It may be a read error: a sequence one base away is much more abundant. V is TRBV12-3 or TRBV12-4 and J is TRBJ2-7, with a possible D match to TRBD2 (5 bases). Trimming pared 7 bases from V and 2 bases from J, leaving 18 bases between. The CDR3 loop spans 15 amino acids. The CDR3 DNA follows: TGTGCCAGCAACCTCTCTCCGGGGAAAACCTACGAGCAGTACTTC. Translation gives CASNLSPGKTYEQYF.

This clonotype has more than one count but fewer than ten. The gene calls are TRBV18 and TRBJ2-5; 8 positions agree with TRBD1. Germline lookup yields CDR1 KGHSH and CDR2 LQKENI. V trimming: 5 bases; J trimming: 1 base; junction bases outside the gene matches: 6. The CDR3 is 15 residues long. The CDR3 sequence is CASSVGTGIQETQYF. For the CDR3, the DNA is TGTGCCAGCTCAGTCGGGACAGGTATCCAAGAGACCCAGTACTTC.

This clonotype was found a few times. The rearrangement uses TRBV7-9 and TRBJ2-7; 7 bases match TRBD1. J was trimmed by 2 bases and V by 3 bases; bases with no gene match: 10. CDR3 length equals 16 residues. Germline assignment: CDR1 SEHNR and CDR2 FQNEAQ (reference sequence). The DNA of the CDR3 is TGTGCCAGCAGCTTCCTCGACAGGGTAGGGACCTACGAGCAGTACTTC. Translation gives CASSFLDRVGTYEQYF.

For the CDR3, the DNA is TGCGCCAGCAGCCCCACCGGAATCTGGACAGATACGCAGTATTTT. Amino acids: CASSPTGIWTDTQYF. The chain uses TRBV4-3 and TRBJ2-3; no clear D gene. The V and J ends lost 4 bases and 3 bases respectively, with 14 bases between them. Looked up from germline, CDR1 is LGHNA and CDR2 is YSLEER. The CDR3 totals 15 residues.

The J gene is TRBJ2-1, the V gene TRBV4-1, with 10 nucleotides matching TRBD2. Looked up from germline, CDR1 is MGHRA and CDR2 is YSYEKL. The CDR3 consists of 17 residues. The ends lost 0 bases at V and 3 bases at J; junction bases unmatched: 5. CDR3 sequence: CASSQDEGLADYNEQFF. CDR3 DNA: TGCGCCAGCAGCCAAGATGAAGGACTAGCGGACTACAATGAGCAGTTCTTC.

V is TRBV29-1 and J is TRBJ1-5; 7 bases align to TRBD1. V dropped 4 bases and J dropped 3; count of bases not matched to a gene: 6. Germline V gene lookup returns CDR1 SQVTM and CDR2 ANQGSEA. This CDR3 comprises 14 residues. The CDR3 here is CSVATGSNNQPQHF. CDR3 coding DNA: TGCAGCGTTGCGACAGGGAGTAACAATCAGCCCCAGCATTTT.

This clonotype was seen a few times. J is TRBJ2-3 and V is TRBV9; a possible D gene is TRBD2 (6 bases). The CDR3 consists of 16 residues. V lost 0 bases and J lost 0, with 11 bases in between. CDR1 and CDR2 (germline): SGDLS, YYNGEE. The DNA for the CDR3 is TGTGCCAGCAGCGTAGACGGCGGGATGAGCACAGATACGCAGTATTTT. It yields the protein CASSVDGGMSTDTQYF.

Many counts were recorded for this clonotype. The chain carries TRBV7-3 and TRBJ2-1, with D possibly being TRBD1 or TRBD2 (6 bases each). V gave up 5 bases and J gave up 4 bases, with 21 bases separating them. The length of the CDR3 is 17 residues. Germline values: CDR1 SGHTA, CDR2 FQGTGA. The CDR3 nucleotides read TGTGCCAGCAGCCCAATCGCGAGGGGGAGGATGTACAATGAGCAGTTCTTC. Translated: CASSPIARGRMYNEQFF.

The rearrangement uses TRBV7-8 and TRBJ1-6, with unresolved D. Deletions cut 5 bases from V and 2 bases from J, with 19 bases between. This CDR3 has 18 amino acids. Germline V gene lookup returns CDR1 SGHVS and CDR2 FQNEAQ. CDR3 nucleotides: TGTGCCAGCAGCCTCCTTTCAGACCGAAGGACCTATAATTCACCCCTCCACTTT. Encoded protein: CASSLLSDRRTYNSPLHF.

In this sample, this clonotype turned up a few times. At one boundary the junction diverges from the germline segment, which might be a read error. The rearrangement links TRBV19 to TRBJ1-5, with unresolved D. This CDR3 spans 12 amino acids. The germline V gene encodes CDR1 LNHDA and CDR2 SQIVND (reference sequence). In DNA, the CDR3 is TGTGCCAGCAGTACCTTGAGGCAGCCCCAGCATTTT. Its protein product is CASSTLRQPQHF.

This chain joins TRBV29-1 and TRBJ2-5, with a weak D call TRBD1 (6 bases). The CDR3 contains 13 residues. Germline-derived CDR1 and CDR2 are SQVTM and ANQGSEA. Trimming left V 1 base short and J 6 bases short, with 12 bases between. Written as DNA, the CDR3 is TGCAGCGTTGAAGGATCCAGGGGTCAGACCCAGTACTTC. Protein sequence: CSVEGSRGQTQYF. Looking up the rest from reference TRBV29-1 and TRBJ2-5 gives the full variable domain: SAVISQKPSRDICQRGTSLTIQCQVDSQVTMMFWYRQQPGQSLTLIATANQGSEATYESGFVIDKFPISRPNLTFSTLTVSNMSPEDSSIYLCSVEGSRGQTQYFGPGTRLLVL.

V usage is TRBV7-9 and J usage is TRBJ2-5; no reliable D call. The CDR3 spans 11 residues. Per the germline V gene, CDR1 is SEHNR and CDR2 is FQNEAQ (reference sequence). Trimming took off 5 bases at V and 7 bases at J, with 8 bases between the two ends. In DNA, the CDR3 is TGTGCCAGCAGCGCGGATGGGACCCAGTACTTC. It yields the protein CASSADGTQYF.

This clonotype showed up just a few times. The chain couples TRBV7-3 to TRBJ1-1; D gene ambiguous. Trimming left V 1 base short and J 11 bases short, with 11 bases between. Germline V gene lookup returns CDR1 SGHTA and CDR2 FQGTGA. The length of the CDR3 is 12 residues. DNA for the CDR3: TGTGCCAGCAGCTTAAGTGCCGGGCCGGCTTTCTTT. It is translated as CASSLSAGPAFF.

This clonotype came up a few times. The J gene is TRBJ2-2, the V gene TRBV12-3 or TRBV12-4; D is possibly TRBD1 (5 bases). The CDR3 has 12 amino acids. V was clipped by 1 base and J by 13 bases, with 10 bases between them. CDR3 DNA: TGTGCCAGCAGTTTAGAGGGGTATGGGCTGTTTTTT. Its protein is CASSLEGYGLFF.

This sequence joins TRBV6-1 and TRBJ2-1; D unresolved. The CDR3 runs to 14 residues. CDR1 is MNHNS and CDR2 is SASEGT in the germline V gene. Trimming left V 5 bases short and J 8 bases short, with 16 bases between. CDR3 sequence reads: CASSPLNPGDEQFF. The CDR3 DNA is TGTGCCAGCAGTCCGCTGAACCCAGGAGATGAGCAGTTCTTC.

In its sample, this clonotype was seen many times. The J gene is TRBJ2-7, the V gene TRBV12-3 or TRBV12-4; D unresolved. V was cut by 1 base and J by 2 bases, with 6 bases left in between. CDR3 length: 13 residues. The CDR3 protein is CASSLGNPYEQYF. DNA of the CDR3: TGTGCCAGCAGTTTAGGGAATCCCTACGAGCAGTACTTC.